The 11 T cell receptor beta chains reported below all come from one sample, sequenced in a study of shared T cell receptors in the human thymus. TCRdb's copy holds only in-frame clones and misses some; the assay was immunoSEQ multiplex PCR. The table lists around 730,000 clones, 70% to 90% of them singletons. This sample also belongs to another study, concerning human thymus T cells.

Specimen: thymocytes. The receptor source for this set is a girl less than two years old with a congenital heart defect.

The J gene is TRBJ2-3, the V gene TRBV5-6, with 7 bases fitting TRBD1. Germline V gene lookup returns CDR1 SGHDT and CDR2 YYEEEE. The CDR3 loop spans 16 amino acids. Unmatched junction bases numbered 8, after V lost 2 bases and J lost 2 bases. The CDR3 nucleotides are TGTGCCAGCAGCTTTCCGGGACAGCAGCTCACAGATACGCAGTATTTT. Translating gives CASSFPGQQLTDTQYF.

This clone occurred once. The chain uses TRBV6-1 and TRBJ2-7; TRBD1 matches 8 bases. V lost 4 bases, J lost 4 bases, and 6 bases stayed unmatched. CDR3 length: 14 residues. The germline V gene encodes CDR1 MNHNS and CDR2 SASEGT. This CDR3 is CASSAHRGEYEQYF. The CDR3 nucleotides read TGTGCCAGCAGTGCCCACAGGGGGGAGTACGAGCAGTACTTC.

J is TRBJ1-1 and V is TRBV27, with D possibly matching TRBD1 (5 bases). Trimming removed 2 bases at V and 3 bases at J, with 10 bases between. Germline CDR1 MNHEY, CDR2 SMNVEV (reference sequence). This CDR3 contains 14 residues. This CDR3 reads CASSLRQRDTEAFF. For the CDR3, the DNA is TGTGCCAGCAGTTTACGACAGCGGGACACTGAAGCTTTCTTT.

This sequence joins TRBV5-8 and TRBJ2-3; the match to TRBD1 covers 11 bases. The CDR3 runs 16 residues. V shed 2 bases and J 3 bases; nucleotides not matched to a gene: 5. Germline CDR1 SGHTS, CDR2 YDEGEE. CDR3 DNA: TGTGCCAGCAGCTTAACCCGGGACAGGGGGACAGATACGCAGTATTTT. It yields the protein CASSLTRDRGTDTQYF.

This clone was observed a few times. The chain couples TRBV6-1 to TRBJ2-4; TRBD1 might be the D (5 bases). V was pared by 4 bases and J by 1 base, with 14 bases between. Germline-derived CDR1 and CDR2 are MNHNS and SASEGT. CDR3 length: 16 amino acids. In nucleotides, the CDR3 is TGTGCCAGCAGTGCGCAGCCCAAGGGGGCCAAAAACATTCAGTACTTC. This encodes CASSAQPKGAKNIQYF.

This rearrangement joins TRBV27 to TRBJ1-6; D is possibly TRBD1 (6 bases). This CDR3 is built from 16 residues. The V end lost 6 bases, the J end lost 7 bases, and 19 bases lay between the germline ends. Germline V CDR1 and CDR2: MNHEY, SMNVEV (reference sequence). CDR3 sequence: CASSSHGGLRNSPLHF. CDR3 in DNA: TGTGCCAGCAGCTCGCATGGGGGCTTGAGGAATTCACCCCTCCACTTT.

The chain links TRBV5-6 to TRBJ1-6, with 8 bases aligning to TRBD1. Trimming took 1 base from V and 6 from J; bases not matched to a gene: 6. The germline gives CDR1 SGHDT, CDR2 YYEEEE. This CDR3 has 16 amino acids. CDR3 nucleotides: TGTGCCAGCAGCTTGATTACAGGACAGGGTAATTCACCCCTCCACTTT. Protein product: CASSLITGQGNSPLHF.

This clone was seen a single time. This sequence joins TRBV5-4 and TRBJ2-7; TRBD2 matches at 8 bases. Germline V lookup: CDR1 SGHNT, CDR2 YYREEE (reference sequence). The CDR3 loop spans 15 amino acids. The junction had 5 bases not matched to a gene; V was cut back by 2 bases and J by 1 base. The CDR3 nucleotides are TGTGCCAGCAGCTTACGCCGGGAGGGGTCCTACGAGCAGTACTTC. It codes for CASSLRREGSYEQYF.

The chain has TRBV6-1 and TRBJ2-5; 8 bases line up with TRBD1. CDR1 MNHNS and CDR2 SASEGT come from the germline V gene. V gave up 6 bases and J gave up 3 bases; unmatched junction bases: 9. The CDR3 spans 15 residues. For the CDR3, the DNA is TGTGCCAGCAGCGACGACAGGGGAGAGGAAGAGACCCAGTACTTC. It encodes CASSDDRGEEETQYF.

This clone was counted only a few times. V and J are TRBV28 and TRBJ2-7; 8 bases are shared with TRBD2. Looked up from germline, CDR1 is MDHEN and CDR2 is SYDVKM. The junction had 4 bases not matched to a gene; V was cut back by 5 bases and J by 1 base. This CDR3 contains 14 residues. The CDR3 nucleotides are TGTGCCAGCAGTCTGGGACTAGTTTCCTACGAGCAGTACTTC. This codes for CASSLGLVSYEQYF.

In DNA, the CDR3 is TGTGCTAGTGGTTCCACCGCGGGGGACGGCTCTGGAAACACCATATATTTT. This encodes CASGSTAGDGSGNTIYF. The V call is TRBV12-5, the J call TRBJ1-3, with TRBD1 as a possible D gene (5 bases). Germline V gene lookup returns CDR1 LGHNT and CDR2 FRNRAP. There are 17 residues in the CDR3. The germline V and J ends were trimmed by 4 bases and 0 bases, with 16 bases remaining between them.